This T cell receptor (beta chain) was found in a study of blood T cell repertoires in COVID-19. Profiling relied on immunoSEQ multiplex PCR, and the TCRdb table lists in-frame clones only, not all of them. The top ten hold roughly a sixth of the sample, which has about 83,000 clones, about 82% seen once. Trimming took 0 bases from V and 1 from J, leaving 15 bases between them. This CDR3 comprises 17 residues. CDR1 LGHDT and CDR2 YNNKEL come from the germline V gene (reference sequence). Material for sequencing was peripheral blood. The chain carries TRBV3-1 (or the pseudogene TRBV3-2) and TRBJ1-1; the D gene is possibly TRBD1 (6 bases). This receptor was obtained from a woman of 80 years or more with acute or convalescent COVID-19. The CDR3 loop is CASSQERPGVRNTEAFF. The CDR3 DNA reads TGTGCCAGCAGCCAAGAGCGCCCAGGGGTGAGGAACACTGAAGCTTTCTTT.